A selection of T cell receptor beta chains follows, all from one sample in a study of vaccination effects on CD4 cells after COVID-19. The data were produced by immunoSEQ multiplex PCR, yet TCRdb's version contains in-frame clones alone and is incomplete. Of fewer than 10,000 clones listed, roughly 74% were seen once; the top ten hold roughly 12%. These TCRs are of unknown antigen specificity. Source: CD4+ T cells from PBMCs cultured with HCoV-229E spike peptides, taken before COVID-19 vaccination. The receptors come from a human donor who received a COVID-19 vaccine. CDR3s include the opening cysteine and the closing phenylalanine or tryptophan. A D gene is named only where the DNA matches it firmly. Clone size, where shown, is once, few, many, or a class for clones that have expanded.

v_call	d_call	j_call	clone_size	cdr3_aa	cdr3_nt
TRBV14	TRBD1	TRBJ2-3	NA	CASSPRTGPSTDTQYF	TGTGCCAGCAGCCCGCGGACAGGCCCGAGCACAGATACGCAGTATTTT
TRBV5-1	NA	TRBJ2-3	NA	CASGLILGDTQYF	TGCGCCAGCGGCCTCATTTTGGGAGATACGCAGTATTTT
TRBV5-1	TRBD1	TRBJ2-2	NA	CASNIQGAGNTGELFF	TGCGCCAGCAACATTCAGGGGGCTGGGAACACCGGGGAGCTGTTTTTT
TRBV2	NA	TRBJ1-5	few	CASSGYRSGNQPQHF	TGTGCCAGCAGTGGCTACCGGTCAGGTAATCAGCCCCAGCATTTT
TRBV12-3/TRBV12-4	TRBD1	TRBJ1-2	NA	CASSLRDSYGYTF	TGTGCCAGCAGTTTAAGGGACAGCTATGGCTACACCTTC
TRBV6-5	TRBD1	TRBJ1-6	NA	CASRQGENSPLHF	TGTGCCAGCAGACAGGGGGAGAATTCACCCCTCCACTTT
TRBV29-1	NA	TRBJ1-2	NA	CSVVFSYYGYTF	TGCAGCGTTGTCTTCTCCTACTATGGCTACACCTTC
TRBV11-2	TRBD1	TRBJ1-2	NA	CASSLDRAYGYTF	TGTGCCAGCAGTTTGGACAGGGCGTATGGCTACACCTTC
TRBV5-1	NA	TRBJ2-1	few	CASSLSTVYSNSEQFF	TGCGCCAGCAGCTTGTCAACTGTATATAGCAATAGTGAGCAGTTCTTC
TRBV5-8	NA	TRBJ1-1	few	CASSGQMNTEAFF	TGTGCCAGCTCTGGACAGATGAACACTGAAGCTTTCTTT
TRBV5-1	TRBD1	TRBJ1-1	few	CASSPGTGVMNTEAFF	TGCGCCAGCAGCCCCGGGACAGGGGTCATGAACACTGAAGCTTTCTTT
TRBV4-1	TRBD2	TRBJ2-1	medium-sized	CASKVRAGVGNEQFF	TGCGCCAGCAAAGTTCGGGCGGGAGTTGGAAATGAGCAGTTCTTC
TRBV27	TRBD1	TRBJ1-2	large	CASSLRGQDGYTF	TGTGCCAGCAGCCTCAGGGGGCAGGATGGCTACACCTTC
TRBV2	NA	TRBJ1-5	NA	CASTVGHSNQPQHF	TGTGCCAGCACGGTCGGCCATAGCAATCAGCCCCAGCATTTT
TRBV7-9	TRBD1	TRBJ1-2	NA	CASSLERTGGRGYTF	TGTGCCAGCAGCTTAGAAAGGACAGGAGGCCGTGGCTACACCTTC
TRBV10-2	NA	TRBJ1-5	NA	CASSEGGGDQPQHF	TGCGCCAGCAGTGAAGGTGGAGGGGATCAGCCCCAGCATTTT
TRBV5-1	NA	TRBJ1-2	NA	CASSEPARDSGYGYTF	TGCGCCAGCAGCGAACCCGCCAGGGACTCGGGCTATGGCTACACCTTC
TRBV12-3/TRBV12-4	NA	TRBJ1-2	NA	CASSLGDGYTF	TGTGCCAGCAGTTTAGGAGATGGCTACACCTTC
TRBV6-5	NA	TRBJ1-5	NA	CASSFKGRQNQPQHF	TGTGCCAGCAGTTTCAAGGGACGGCAAAATCAGCCCCAGCATTTT
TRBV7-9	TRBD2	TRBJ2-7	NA	CASSLRLAGASYEQYF	TGTGCCAGCAGCTTAAGGCTAGCGGGGGCTTCCTACGAGCAGTACTTC
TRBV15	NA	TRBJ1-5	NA	CATSRDPTGSNQPQHF	TGTGCCACCAGCAGGGACCCGACAGGTAGCAATCAGCCCCAGCATTTT
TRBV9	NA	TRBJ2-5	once	CASSVGTVRETQYF	TGTGCCAGCAGCGTAGGGACGGTTCGGGAGACCCAGTACTTC
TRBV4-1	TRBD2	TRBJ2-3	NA	CASSPGVLAGSTDTQYF	TGCGCCAGCAGCCCAGGGGTTCTAGCGGGGAGCACAGATACGCAGTATTTT
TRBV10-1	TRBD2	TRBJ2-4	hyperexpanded	CASSETSGLRLAKNIQYF	TGCGCCAGCAGTGAGACATCGGGACTACGATTAGCCAAAAACATTCAGTACTTC
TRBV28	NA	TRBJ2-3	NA	CASSHNRDVLTDTQYF	TGTGCCAGCAGTCACAACCGGGACGTACTCACAGATACGCAGTATTTT